This T cell receptor (beta chain) derives from a study of cytomegalovirus exposure and HLA in healthy donors. Overall study results and limits: Later analysis associated a missense DCLRE1C variant with TCR beta V- and J-gene trimming. The study recorded fewer than 200 TCR beta chains that were cytomegalovirus-associated.

In the case of this clone: The antigen remains unidentified.

Germline values: CDR1 ENHRY, CDR2 SYGVKD. The CDR3 has 16 amino acids. V lost 6 bases to trimming and J lost 2 bases; unmatched junction nucleotides: 10. PCR used 60 Vbeta primers and 13 Jbeta primers. Using immunoSEQ multiplex PCR, the repertoire was profiled, and TCRdb retains in-frame clones only, with some absent. The sample carries 150,000 to 200,000 clones, just under 80% recorded once. The sample consisted of PBMCs. This receptor was obtained from a woman in her 30s in good health and CMV-seropositive. The chain recombines TRBV10-3 with TRBJ1-2; 9 positions match TRBD1. The CDR3 sequence: CAIRGPGQGGNYGYTF. CDR3 nucleotide sequence: TGTGCCATCAGGGGACCGGGACAGGGAGGGAACTATGGCTACACCTTC.